The rows below give T cell receptor beta chains drawn from one sample of a study of identical twins. TCRdb itself ran the 5' RACE reads through MiXCR, one entry per CDR3 protein. The sample has about 430,000 distinct CDR3 sequences, roughly 20% seen once. Source material: naive T cells sorted from blood. The receptor source for this set is a middle-aged man in good health. CDR3s include the opening cysteine and the closing phenylalanine or tryptophan. Some rows mark clone size as missing; the rest say once, few, many or name a class of expanded clone.

J	size	V	CDR3
TRBJ2-1	-	TRBV4-3	CASSLQVGIAENEQFF
TRBJ2-6	few	TRBV10-3	CAILGPQAGANVLTF
TRBJ2-2	-	TRBV7-9	CASMGWTGELFF
TRBJ2-1	-	TRBV2	CASREGGPNEQFF
TRBJ2-7	many	TRBV20-1	CSAVKTGASYEQYF
TRBJ2-1	few	TRBV12-3/TRBV12-4	CASSLGRAGYNEQFF
TRBJ2-7	-	TRBV28	CASSQPGQGAGEQYF
TRBJ1-1	few	TRBV4-3	CASSQGRSTEAFF
TRBJ2-1	few	TRBV7-2	CASSRDRNEQFF
TRBJ1-5	-	TRBV27	CASKAQGFLGQPQHF
TRBJ1-5	few	TRBV19	CASTEQGRGISNQPQHF
TRBJ2-4	once	TRBV27	CASSFGAFLAKNIQYF
TRBJ2-7	many	TRBV20-1	CSASVRGTYEQYF
TRBJ1-2	many	TRBV20-1	CSATGDRDDHNYGYTF
TRBJ1-5	few	TRBV7-9	CASSSALQPQHF
TRBJ2-7	many	TRBV5-1	CASSPDGSYEQYF